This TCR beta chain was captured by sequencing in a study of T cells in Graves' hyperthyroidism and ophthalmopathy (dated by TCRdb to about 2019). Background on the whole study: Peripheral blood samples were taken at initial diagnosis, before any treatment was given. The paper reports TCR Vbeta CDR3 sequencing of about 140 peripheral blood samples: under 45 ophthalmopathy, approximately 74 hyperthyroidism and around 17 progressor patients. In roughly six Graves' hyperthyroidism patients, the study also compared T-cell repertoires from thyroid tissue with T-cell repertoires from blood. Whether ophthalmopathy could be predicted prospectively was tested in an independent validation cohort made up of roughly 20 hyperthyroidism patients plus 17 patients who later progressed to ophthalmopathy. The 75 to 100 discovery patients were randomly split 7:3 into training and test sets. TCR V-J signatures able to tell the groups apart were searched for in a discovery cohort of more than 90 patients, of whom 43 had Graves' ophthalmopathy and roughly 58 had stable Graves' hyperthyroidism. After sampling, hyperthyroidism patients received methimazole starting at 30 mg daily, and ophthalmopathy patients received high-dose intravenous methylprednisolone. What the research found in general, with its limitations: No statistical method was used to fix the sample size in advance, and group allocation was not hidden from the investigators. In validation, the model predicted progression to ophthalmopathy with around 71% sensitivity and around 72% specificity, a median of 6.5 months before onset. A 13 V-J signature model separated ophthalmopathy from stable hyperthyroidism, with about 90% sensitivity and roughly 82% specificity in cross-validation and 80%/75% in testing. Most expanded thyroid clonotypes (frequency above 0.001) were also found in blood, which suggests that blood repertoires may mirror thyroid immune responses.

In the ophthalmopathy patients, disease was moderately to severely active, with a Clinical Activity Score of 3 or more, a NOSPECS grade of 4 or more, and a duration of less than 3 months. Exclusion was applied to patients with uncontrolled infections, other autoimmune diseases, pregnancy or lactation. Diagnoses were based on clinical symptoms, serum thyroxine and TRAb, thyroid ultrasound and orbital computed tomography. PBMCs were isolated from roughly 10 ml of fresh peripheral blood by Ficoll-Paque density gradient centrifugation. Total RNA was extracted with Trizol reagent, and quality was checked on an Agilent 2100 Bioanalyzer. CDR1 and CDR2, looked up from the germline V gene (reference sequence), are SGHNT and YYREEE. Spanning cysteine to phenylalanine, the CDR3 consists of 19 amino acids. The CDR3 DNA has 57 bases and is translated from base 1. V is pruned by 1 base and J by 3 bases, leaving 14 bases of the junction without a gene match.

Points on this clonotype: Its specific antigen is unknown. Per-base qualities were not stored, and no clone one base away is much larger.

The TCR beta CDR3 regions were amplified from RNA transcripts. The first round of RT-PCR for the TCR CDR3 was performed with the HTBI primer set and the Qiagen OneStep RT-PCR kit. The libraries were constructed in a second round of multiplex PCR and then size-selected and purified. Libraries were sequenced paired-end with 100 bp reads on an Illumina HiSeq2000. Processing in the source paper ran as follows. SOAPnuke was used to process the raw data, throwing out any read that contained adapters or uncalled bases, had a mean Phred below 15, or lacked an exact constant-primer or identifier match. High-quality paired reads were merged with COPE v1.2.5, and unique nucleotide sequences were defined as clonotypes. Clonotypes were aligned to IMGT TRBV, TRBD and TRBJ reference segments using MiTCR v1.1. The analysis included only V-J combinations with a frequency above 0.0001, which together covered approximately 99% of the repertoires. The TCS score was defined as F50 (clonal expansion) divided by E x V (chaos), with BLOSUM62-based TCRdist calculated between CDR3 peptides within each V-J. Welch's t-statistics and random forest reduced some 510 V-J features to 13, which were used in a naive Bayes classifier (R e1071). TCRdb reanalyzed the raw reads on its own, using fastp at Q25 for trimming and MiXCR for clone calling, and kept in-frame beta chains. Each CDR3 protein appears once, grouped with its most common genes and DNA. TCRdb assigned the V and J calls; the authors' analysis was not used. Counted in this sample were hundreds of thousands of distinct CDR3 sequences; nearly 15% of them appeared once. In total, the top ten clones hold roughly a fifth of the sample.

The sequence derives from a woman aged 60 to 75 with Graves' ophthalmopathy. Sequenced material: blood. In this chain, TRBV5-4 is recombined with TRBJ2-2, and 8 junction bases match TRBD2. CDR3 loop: CASSLKTGGVGTYTGELFF. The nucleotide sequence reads TGTGCCAGCAGCTTGAAAACGGGAGGGGTCGGGACCTACACCGGGGAGCTGTTTTTT.